The TCR beta chain described here comes from a study of post-analysis software for immune sequencing data. Study in general: Patients with relapsing-remitting, secondary progressive and progressive-relapsing multiple sclerosis courses were all represented. Notes on the study in general: Compared with controls, patients had more of roughly five TRBV segments, including TRBV5-6, TRBV5-1 and TRBV20-1. When compared against controls, multiple sclerosis patients showed significantly lower normalized Chao1 diversity.

Concerning this clonotype itself: As yet, its antigen is unknown.

Carried by the TCR beta cDNA libraries were unique molecular identifiers. Input of about 0.9 to 10 million T cells yielded approximately 500,000 cDNA molecules. TCRdb reanalysed the PCR reads using MiXCR and keeps one entry per CDR3 protein. The sample contains hundreds of thousands of distinct CDR3 sequences, 30% of which appear only once. The CDR3 is made up of 15 amino acids. The junction had 4 bases not matched to a gene; V was cut back by 5 bases and J by 7 bases. Sequencing was done on a sample of blood. This chain links TRBV12-3 or TRBV12-4 with TRBJ2-1; 14 bases line up with TRBD2. The sequence was obtained from a girl between 5 and 17 years old with multiple sclerosis. The CDR3 is CASSGGLAGGNEQFF. The CDR3, as DNA: TGTGCCAGCAGTGGCGGACTAGCGGGAGGAAATGAGCAGTTCTTC.